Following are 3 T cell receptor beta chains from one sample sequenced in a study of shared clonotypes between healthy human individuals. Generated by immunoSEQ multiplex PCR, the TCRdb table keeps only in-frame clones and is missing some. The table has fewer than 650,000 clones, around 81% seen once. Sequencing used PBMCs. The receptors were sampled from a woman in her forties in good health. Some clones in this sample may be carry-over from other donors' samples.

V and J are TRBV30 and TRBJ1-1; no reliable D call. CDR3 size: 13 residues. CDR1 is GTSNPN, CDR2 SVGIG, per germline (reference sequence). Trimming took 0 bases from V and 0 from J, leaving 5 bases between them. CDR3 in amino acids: CAWSVLLNTEAFF. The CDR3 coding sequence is TGTGCCTGGAGTGTCTTACTGAACACTGAAGCTTTCTTT. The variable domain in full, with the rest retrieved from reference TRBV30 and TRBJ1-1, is SQTIHQWPATLVQPVGSPLSLECTVEGTSNPNLYWYRQAAGRGLQLLFYSVGIGQISSEVPQNLSASRPQDRQFILSSKKLLLSDSGFYLCAWSVLLNTEAFFGQGTRLTVV.

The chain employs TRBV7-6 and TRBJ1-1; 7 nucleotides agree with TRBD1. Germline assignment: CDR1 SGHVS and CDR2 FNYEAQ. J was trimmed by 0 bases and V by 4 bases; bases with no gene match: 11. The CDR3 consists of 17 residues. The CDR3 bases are TGTGCCAGCAGCTCCCGCCTCCGGGACAGCATGAACACTGAAGCTTTCTTT. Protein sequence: CASSSRLRDSMNTEAFF. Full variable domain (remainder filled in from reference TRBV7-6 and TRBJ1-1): GAGVSQSPRYKVTKRGQDVALRCDPISGHVSLYWYRQALGQGPEFLTYFNYEAQQDKSGLPNDRFSAERPEGSISTLTIQRTEQRDSAMYRCASSSRLRDSMNTEAFFGQGTRLTVV.

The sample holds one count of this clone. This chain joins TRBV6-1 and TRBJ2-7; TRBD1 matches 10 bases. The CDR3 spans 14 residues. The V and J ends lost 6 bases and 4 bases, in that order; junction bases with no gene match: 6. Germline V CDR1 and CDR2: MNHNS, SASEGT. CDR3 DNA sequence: TGTGCCAGCAGGGAGACAGGGGGCAGGTACGAGCAGTACTTC. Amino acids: CASRETGGRYEQYF.